This TCR beta chain is from a study of lymphopenia after photon versus proton radiotherapy. General study findings and limits: Only patients who died were analyzed for survival; proton advantage is unproven. Photon-treated patients lost naive T cells and TCR diversity; proton-treated stayed stable. Larger post-nadir TCR diversity loss correlated inversely with survival in deceased patients. After lymphocyte nadir, photon-treated repertoires showed oligoclonal expansion, especially CD8+ Temra.

On this clone itself: Its antigen is undetermined.

Using immunoSEQ multiplex PCR, the repertoire was profiled, and TCRdb retains in-frame clones only, with some absent. Among approximately 150,000 clones listed, 80% to 90% were seen once. Trimming took 3 bases from V and 0 from J, leaving 16 bases between them. The CDR3 has 17 residues. CDR1 SGHTA and CDR2 FQGNSA come from the germline V gene. The chain carries TRBV7-2 and TRBJ2-3; a weak D match, TRBD2 (6 bases). Sequenced material: peripheral blood, taken from a patient treated with photon-based radiotherapy. This receptor was obtained from a man aged 50 or older with gastric cancer. Written as DNA, the CDR3 is TGTGCCAGCAGCTTTTCCGCGGGGATAGCTAGCACAGATACGCAGTATTTT. This sequence encodes CASSFSAGIASTDTQYF.